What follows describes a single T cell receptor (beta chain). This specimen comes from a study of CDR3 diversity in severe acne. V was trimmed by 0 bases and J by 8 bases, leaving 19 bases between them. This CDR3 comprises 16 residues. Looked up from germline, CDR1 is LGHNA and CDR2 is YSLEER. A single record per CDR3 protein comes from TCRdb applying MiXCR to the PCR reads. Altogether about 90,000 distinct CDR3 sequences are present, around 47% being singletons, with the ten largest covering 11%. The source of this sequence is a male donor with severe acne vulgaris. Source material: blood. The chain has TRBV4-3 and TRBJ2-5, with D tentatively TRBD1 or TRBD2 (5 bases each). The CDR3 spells CASSQDRVGAQGTQYF. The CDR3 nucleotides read TGCGCCAGCAGCCAAGATCGAGTCGGGGCCCAGGGTACCCAGTACTTC.